One and the same sample provided the 2 T cell receptor beta chains below, sequenced in a study of OX40 agonist ivuxolimab in advanced cancers. The repertoire was sequenced with immunoSEQ multiplex PCR; TCRdb's copy has only in-frame clones and lacks some. The data contain some 85,000 clones, around 90% of them seen just once; the ten biggest clones take up approximately 2.5%. Sequencing was performed on CD4+ or CD8+ T cells sorted from blood, taken in a trial of the OX40 agonist ivuxolimab. The receptors here all came from an adult with an advanced solid tumor such as melanoma, head and neck, liver or kidney cancer.

V is TRBV13 and J is TRBJ2-2, with a possible D match to TRBD1 (5 bases). CDR3 length equals 15 residues. The germline V gene encodes CDR1 PRHDT and CDR2 FYEKMQ (reference sequence). V gave up 5 bases and J gave up 4 bases, with 14 bases separating them. CDR3 region: CASSQTQGSTGELFF. Written as DNA, the CDR3 is TGTGCCAGCAGCCAGACCCAGGGATCCACCGGGGAGCTGTTTTTT.

This clone has a single count. The junction and the germline gene differ at one end; a read error may be behind it. The J gene is TRBJ2-3, the V gene TRBV13, with 15 bases that match TRBD2. Germline V lookup: CDR1 PRHDT, CDR2 FYEKMQ (reference sequence). The length of the CDR3 is 18 residues. Here the CDR3 DNA reads TGTGCCAGCAGTTCGGGACTAGCGGGGGGACGTAACACACATACGCAGTATTTT. Translated, it gives CASSSGLAGGRNTHTQYF. The variable domain in full, completed from reference TRBV13 and TRBJ2-3, reads AAGVIQSPRHLIKEKRETATLKCYPIPRHDTVYWYQQGPGQDPQFLISFYEKMQSDKGSIPDRFSAQQFSDYHSELNMSSLELGDSALYFCASSSGLAGGRNTHTQYFGPGTRLTVL.